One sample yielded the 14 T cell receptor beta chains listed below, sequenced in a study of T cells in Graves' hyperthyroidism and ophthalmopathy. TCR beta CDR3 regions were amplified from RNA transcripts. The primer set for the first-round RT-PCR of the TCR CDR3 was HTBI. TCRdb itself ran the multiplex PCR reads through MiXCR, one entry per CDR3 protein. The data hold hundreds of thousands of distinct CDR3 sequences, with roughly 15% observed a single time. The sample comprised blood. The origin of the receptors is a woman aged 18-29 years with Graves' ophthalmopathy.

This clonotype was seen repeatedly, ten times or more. The CDR3 here is CASSLGISKYGYTF. The CDR3 DNA reads as TGTGCCAGCAGCCTGGGGATCTCGAAATATGGCTACACCTTC. The J gene is TRBJ1-2, the V gene TRBV7-9; the D is unclear. Trimming took off 5 bases at V and 5 bases at J, with 15 bases between the two ends. The CDR3 contains 14 residues. Germline V gene sequence: CDR1 SEHNR, CDR2 FQNEAQ (reference sequence).

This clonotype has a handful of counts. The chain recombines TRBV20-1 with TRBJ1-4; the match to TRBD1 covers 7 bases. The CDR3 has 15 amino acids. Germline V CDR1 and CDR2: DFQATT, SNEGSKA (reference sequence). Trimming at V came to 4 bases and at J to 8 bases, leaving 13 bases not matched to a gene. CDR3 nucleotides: TGCAGTGCTACCCCTTCCGCAGGGGGAGGAGAAAAACTGTTTTTT. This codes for CSATPSAGGGEKLFF.

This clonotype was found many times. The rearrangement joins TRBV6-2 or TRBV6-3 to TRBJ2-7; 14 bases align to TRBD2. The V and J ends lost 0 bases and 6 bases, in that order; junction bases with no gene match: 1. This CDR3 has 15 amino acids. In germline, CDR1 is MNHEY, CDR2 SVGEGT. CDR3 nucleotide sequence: TGTGCCAGCAGTTACTCTGGACTAGCGGGAGGCGAGCAGTACTTC. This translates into CASSYSGLAGGEQYF.

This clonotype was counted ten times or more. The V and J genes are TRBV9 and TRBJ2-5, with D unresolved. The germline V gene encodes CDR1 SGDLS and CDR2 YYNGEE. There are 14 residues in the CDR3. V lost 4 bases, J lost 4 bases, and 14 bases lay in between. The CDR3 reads CASSPGWGRETQYF. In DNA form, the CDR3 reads TGTGCCAGCAGCCCTGGGTGGGGTAGAGAGACCCAGTACTTC.

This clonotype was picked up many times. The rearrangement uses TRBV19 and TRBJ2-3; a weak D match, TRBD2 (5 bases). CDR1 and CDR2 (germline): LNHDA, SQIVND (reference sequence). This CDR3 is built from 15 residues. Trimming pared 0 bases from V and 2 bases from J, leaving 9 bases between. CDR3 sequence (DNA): TGTGCCAGTAGTATAGAGGAGGCCTACACAGATACGCAGTATTTT. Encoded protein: CASSIEEAYTDTQYF. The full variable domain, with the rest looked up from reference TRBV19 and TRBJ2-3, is DGGITQSPKYLFRKEGQNVTLSCEQNLNHDAMYWYRQDPGQGLRLIYYSQIVNDFQKGDIAEGYSVSREKKESFPLTVTSAQKNPTAFYLCASSIEEAYTDTQYFGPGTRLTVL.

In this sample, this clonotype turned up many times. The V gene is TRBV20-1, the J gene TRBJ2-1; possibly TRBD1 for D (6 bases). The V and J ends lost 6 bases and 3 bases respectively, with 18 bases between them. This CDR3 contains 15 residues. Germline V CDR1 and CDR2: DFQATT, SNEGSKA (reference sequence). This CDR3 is CSARPTGRFYNEQFF. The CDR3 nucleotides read TGCAGTGCACGTCCAACAGGGCGCTTCTACAATGAGCAGTTCTTC.

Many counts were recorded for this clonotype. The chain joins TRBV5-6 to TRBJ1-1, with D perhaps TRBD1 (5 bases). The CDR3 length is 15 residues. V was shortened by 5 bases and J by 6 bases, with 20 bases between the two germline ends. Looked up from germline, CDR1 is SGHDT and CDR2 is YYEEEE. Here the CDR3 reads CASSYGGVGHAEAFF. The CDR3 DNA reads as TGTGCCAGCAGTTACGGAGGGGTAGGGCACGCTGAAGCTTTCTTT.

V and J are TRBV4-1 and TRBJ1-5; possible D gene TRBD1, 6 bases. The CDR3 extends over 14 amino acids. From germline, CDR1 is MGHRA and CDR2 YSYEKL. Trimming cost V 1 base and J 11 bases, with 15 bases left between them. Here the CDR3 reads CASSQVSGDRAQHF. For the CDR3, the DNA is TGCGCCAGCAGCCAAGTCTCAGGGGATCGGGCCCAGCATTTT.

The CDR3 DNA follows: TGTGCCAGCAGTGCAACAGGGGGCGGTGAAGCTTTCTTT. This sequence encodes CASSATGGGEAFF. The rearrangement joins TRBV12-3 or TRBV12-4 to TRBJ1-1, with TRBD1 matching over 9 bases. The V segment lost 5 bases and the J segment 7 bases; nucleotides outside the gene matches: 5. CDR3 length equals 13 residues.

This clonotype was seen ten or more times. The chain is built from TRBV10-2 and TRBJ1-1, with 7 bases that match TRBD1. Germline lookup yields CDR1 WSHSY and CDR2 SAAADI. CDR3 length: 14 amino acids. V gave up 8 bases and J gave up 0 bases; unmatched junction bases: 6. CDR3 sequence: CASQPGQMNTEAFF. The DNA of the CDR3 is TGCGCCAGCCAACCGGGACAGATGAACACTGAAGCTTTCTTT.

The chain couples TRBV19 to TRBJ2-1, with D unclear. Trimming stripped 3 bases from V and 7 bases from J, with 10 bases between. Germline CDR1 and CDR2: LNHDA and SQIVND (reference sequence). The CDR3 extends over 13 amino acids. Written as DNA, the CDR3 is TGTGCCAGTAGTATTGGCTCTATAAATGAGCAGTTCTTC. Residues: CASSIGSINEQFF.

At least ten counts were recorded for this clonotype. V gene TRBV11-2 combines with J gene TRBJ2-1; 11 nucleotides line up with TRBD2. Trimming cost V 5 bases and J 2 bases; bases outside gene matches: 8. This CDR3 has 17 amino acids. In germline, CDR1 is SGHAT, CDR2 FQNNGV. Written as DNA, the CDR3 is TGTGCCAGCAGCCTCGGGACTAGCGGAGCGGCCTACAATGAGCAGTTCTTC. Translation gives CASSLGTSGAAYNEQFF.

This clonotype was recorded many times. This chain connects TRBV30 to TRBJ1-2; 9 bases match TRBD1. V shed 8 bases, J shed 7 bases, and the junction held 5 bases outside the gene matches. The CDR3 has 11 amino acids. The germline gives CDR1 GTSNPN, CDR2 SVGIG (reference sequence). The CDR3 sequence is CAGRTGVGYTF. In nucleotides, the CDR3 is TGTGCCGGACGGACAGGGGTTGGCTACACCTTC.

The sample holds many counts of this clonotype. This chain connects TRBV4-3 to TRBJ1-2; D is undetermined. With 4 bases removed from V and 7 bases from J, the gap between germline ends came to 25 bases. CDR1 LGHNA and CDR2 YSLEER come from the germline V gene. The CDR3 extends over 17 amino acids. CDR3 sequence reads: CASSREISMSPWAGYTF. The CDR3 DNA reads TGCGCCAGCAGCCGAGAGATTTCTATGTCCCCCTGGGCTGGCTACACCTTC.